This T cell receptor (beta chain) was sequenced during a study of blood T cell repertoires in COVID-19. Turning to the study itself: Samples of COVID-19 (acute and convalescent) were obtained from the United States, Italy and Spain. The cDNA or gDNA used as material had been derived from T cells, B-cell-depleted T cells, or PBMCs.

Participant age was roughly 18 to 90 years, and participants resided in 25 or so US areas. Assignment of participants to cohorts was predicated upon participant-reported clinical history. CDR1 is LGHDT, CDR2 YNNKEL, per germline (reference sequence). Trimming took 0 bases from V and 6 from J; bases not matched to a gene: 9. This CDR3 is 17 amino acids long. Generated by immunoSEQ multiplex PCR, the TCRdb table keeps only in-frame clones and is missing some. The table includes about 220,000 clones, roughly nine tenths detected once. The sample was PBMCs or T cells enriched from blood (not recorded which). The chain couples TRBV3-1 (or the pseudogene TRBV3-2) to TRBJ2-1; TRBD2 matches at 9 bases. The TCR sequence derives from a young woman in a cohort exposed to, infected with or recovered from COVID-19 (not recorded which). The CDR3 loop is CASSQEAGGALGNEQFF. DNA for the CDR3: TGTGCCAGCAGCCAAGAGGCGGGAGGGGCCTTGGGCAATGAGCAGTTCTTC.